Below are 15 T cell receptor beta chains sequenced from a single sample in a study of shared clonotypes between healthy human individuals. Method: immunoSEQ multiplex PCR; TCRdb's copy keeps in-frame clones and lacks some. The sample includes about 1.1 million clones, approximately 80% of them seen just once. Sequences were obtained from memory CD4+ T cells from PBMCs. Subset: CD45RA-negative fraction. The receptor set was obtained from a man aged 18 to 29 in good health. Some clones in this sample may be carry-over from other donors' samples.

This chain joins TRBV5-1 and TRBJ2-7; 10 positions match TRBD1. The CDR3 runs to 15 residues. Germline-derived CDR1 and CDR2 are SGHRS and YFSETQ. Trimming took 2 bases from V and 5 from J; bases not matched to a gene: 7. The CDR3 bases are TGCGCCAGCAGCTTAACCGGGACAGGGGTAGACGAGCAGTACTTC. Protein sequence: CASSLTGTGVDEQYF.

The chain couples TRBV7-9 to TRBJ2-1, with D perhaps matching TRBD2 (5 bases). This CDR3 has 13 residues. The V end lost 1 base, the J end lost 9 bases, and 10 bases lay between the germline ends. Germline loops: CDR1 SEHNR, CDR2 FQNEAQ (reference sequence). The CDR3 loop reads CASSLEGGFEQFF. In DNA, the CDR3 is TGTGCCAGCAGCTTAGAAGGAGGTTTTGAGCAGTTCTTC. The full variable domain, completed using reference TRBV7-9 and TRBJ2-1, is DTGVSQNPRHKITKRGQNVTFRCDPISEHNRLYWYRQTLGQGPEFLTYFQNEAQLEKSRLLSDRFSAERPKGSFSTLEIQRTEQGDSAMYLCASSLEGGFEQFFGPGTRLTVL.

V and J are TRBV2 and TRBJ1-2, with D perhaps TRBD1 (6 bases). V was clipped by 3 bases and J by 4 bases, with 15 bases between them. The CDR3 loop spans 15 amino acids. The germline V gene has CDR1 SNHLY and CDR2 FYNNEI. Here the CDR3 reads CASSDVGGRGYGYTF. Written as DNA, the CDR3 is TGTGCCAGCAGTGATGTGGGGGGCCGGGGCTATGGCTACACCTTC.

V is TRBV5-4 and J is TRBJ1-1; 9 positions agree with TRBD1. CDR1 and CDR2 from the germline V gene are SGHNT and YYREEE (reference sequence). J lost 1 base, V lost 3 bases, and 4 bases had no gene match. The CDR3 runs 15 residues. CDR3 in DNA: TGTGCCAGCAGCTACAGGGGGCGAACGAACACTGAAGCTTTCTTT. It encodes CASSYRGRTNTEAFF. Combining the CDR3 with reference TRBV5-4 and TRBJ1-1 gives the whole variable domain ETGVTQSPTHLIKTRGQQVTLRCSSQSGHNTVSWYQQALGQGPQFIFQYYREEENGRGNFPPRFSGLQFPNYSSELNVNALELDDSALYLCASSYRGRTNTEAFFGQGTRLTVV.

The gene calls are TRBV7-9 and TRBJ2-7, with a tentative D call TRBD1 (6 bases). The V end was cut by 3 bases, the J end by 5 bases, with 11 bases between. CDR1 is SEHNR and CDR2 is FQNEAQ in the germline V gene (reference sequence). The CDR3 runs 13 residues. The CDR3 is CASSFSGAHEQYF. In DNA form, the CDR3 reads TGTGCCAGCAGCTTTTCAGGGGCTCACGAGCAGTACTTC.

In DNA form, the CDR3 reads TGTGCCAGCTCACCACGAGCTATCGATGAGCAGTTCTTC. Translated: CASSPRAIDEQFF. The chain is built from TRBV18 and TRBJ2-1; the D is unclear. The germline V and J ends were trimmed by 1 base and 8 bases, with 9 bases remaining between them. In germline, CDR1 is KGHSH, CDR2 LQKENI. The length of the CDR3 is 13 residues.

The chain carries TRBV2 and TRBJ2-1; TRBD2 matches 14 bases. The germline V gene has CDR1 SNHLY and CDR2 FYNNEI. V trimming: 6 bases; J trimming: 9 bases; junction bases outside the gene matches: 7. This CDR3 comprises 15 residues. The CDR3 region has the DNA TGTGCCAGCAGGGGGACTAGCGGGAGCTGGAGTGAGCAGTTCTTC. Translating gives CASRGTSGSWSEQFF. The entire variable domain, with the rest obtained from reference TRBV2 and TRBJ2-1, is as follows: EPEVTQTPSHQVTQMGQEVILRCVPISNHLYFYWYRQILGQKVEFLVSFYNNEISEKSEIFDDQFSVERPDGSNFTLKIRSTKLEDSAMYFCASRGTSGSWSEQFFGPGTRLTVL.

The CDR3, as DNA: TGTGCCAGTAGGAGTAGCGGGAGCTCCTACGAGCAGTACTTC. Residues: CASRSSGSSYEQYF. This sequence joins TRBV19 and TRBJ2-7; 9 positions agree with TRBD2. V shed 6 bases and J 0 bases; nucleotides not matched to a gene: 3. CDR3 size: 14 residues. In germline, CDR1 is LNHDA, CDR2 SQIVND (reference sequence).

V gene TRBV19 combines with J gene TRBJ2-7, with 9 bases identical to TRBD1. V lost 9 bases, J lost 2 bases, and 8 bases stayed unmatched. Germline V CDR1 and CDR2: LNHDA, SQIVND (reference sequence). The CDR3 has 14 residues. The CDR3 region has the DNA TGTGCCAGCTCACAGGGGGCCGCCCCCTACGAGCAGTACTTC. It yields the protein CASSQGAAPYEQYF.

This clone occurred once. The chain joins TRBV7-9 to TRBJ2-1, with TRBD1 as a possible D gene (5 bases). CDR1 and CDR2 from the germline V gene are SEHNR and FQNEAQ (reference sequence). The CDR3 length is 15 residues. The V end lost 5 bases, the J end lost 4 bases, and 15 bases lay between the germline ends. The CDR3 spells CASSPRGWRYNEQFF. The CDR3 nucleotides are TGTGCCAGCAGCCCTAGGGGTTGGAGATACAATGAGCAGTTCTTC.

The CDR3 DNA is TGTGCCAGCAGCGTAGAGGGACAGGTCGCCAATGAGCAGTTCTTC. It specifies CASSVEGQVANEQFF. The chain joins TRBV9 to TRBJ2-1, with 8 bases fitting TRBD1. Germline loops: CDR1 SGDLS, CDR2 YYNGEE. This CDR3 comprises 15 residues. The V gene end was trimmed by 0 bases and the J gene end by 6 bases; junction bases not matched to a gene: 5.

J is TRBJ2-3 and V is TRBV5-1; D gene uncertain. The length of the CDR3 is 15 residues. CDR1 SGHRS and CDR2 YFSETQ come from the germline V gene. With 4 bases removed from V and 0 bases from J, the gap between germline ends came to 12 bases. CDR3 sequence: CASSRQPFSTDTQYF. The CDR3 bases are TGCGCCAGCAGCAGGCAGCCATTTAGCACAGATACGCAGTATTTT.

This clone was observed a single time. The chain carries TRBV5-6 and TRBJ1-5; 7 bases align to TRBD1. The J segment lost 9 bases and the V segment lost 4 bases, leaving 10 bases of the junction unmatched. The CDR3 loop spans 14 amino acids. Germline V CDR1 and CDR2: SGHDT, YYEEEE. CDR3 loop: CASSLNRGVGPQHF. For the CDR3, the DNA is TGTGCCAGCAGCCTCAACAGGGGCGTCGGGCCCCAGCATTTT.

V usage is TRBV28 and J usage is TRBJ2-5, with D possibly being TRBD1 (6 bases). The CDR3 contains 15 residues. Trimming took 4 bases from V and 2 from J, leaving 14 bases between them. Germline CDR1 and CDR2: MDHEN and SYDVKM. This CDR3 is CASSSGQILQETQYF. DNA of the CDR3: TGTGCCAGCAGTTCGGGACAAATACTTCAAGAGACCCAGTACTTC.

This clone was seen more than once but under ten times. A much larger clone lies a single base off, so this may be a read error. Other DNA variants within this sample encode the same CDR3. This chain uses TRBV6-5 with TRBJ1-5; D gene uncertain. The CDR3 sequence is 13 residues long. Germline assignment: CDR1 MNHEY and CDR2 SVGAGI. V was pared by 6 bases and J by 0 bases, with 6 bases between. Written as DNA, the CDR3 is TGTGCCAGCAGACGTGATAGCAATCAGCCCCAGCATTTT. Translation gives CASRRDSNQPQHF.